These T cell receptor beta chains were read from a single sample in a study of cytomegalovirus exposure and HLA in healthy donors. Sequenced by immunoSEQ multiplex PCR; TCRdb stores in-frame clones only, minus some. The profile shows 120,000 to 150,000 clones, 55% to 70% of them singletons. Input material: PBMCs. The source of these receptors is a woman younger than 45 in good health and CMV-seropositive. Each CDR3 is given without its conserved first and last residue. The order of the fields is V gene, J gene, CDR3 protein.

TRBV5-6,TRBJ2-1,ASRQGTGLHEQF
TRBV5-4,TRBJ2-2,ASSLWGGTGELF
TRBV28,TRBJ2-7,AIAPMGGRYEQY
TRBV2,TRBJ1-2,ASSERQGTYGYT
TRBV7-9,TRBJ2-1,ASSPAYLAGLYNEQF
TRBV6-5,TRBJ2-3,ASSYLAGGADTQY
TRBV5-4,TRBJ2-2,ASSLGLAGGPRTGELF
TRBV7-9,TRBJ1-6,ASSFVQGLESPLH
TRBV30,TRBJ1-5,AWGRRGQPQH
TRBV30,TRBJ2-7,AWSVLEVRY
TRBV28,TRBJ1-3,ASTEGAGNTIY
TRBV9,TRBJ2-3,ASSVVSGGDTQY
TRBV4-1,NA,ASSQDPVSGAYEQY
TRBV9,TRBJ2-5,ASSPQTLAGRETQY
TRBV5-4,TRBJ2-2,ASSLNSEAGELF
TRBV7-9,TRBJ1-3,ASSRTGAGNGNTIY
TRBV28,TRBJ2-7,ASSGWDRATPPYEQY
TRBV18,TRBJ1-6,ASSPGPYSHSPLH
TRBV7-9,TRBJ1-1,ASSALEAF
TRBV19,TRBJ1-3,ASRSAADGNTIY
TRBV4-2,TRBJ1-2,ASSQETGTAYGYT
TRBV7-9,TRBJ2-1,ASTRHGGNEQF
TRBV28,TRBJ2-5,ASRLAGIETQY
TRBV11-2,TRBJ1-6,ASSFDIQGSPLH
TRBV20-1,TRBJ2-7,SASGPGEQY
TRBV27,TRBJ2-7,ASRPRLAGDREQY
TRBV6-1,TRBJ2-3,ASSDRPNTDTQY
TRBV28,TRBJ1-2,ASRRDIGYGYT
TRBV7-8,TRBJ2-5,ASSLARGRETQY
TRBV6-1,TRBJ2-2,ASSHRQGFTGELF
TRBV13,TRBJ2-3,ASSRLSGGLTDTQY
TRBV4-1,TRBJ1-6,ASSQATRGPRKSPLH
TRBV29-1,TRBJ1-2,SARGTENNYGYT
TRBV9,TRBJ1-2,ASSDRGQGANYGYT
TRBV2,TRBJ1-1,ASILWAAEAF
TRBV29-1,TRBJ1-1,SVWFRGNTEAF
TRBV7-7,TRBJ2-3,ASSRGTSGTNTDTQY
TRBV19,TRBJ1-1,ASSIASVEAF
TRBV30,TRBJ1-4,AWTPGTTGEKLF
TRBV5-1,TRBJ1-4,ASSLSQANEKLF
TRBV19,TRBJ1-1,ASSSQGQANTEAF
TRBV7-9,TRBJ2-5,ASSHQPRRGETQY
TRBV19,TRBJ2-7,ASTFSRGSYEQY
TRBV7-9,TRBJ2-5,ASSLVASGETQY
TRBV18,TRBJ1-4,ASSPDLQGEKLF
TRBV6-5,TRBJ2-1,ASIKPTGGGYEQF
TRBV16,TRBJ1-2,ASSFGGGSGVYGYT
TRBV5-1,TRBJ1-3,ASSRRDSSGNTIY
TRBV28,TRBJ2-1,ASGTLPYNEQF
TRBV28,TRBJ1-2,ASSFPSVNYGYT
TRBV28,TRBJ2-2,ASSLASGVGAGELF
TRBV2,TRBJ2-7,ANSYGRSYEQY
TRBV25-1,TRBJ1-2,ASSARDRGTGYT
TRBV5-1,TRBJ1-1,ASSLIPSTEAF
TRBV5-1,TRBJ1-1,ASSRYPTVNTEAF
TRBV6-1,NA,ASSELTGGPYEQY
TRBV4-2,TRBJ2-7,ASSQDRQGAGEQY
TRBV11-3,TRBJ1-6,ASRVGGSPLH
TRBV18,TRBJ1-1,ASSPRQATEAF
TRBV5-1,TRBJ2-7,ASSLAGSAVRYEQY